The rows below give T cell receptor beta chains drawn from one sample of a study of CD8 T cells in ankylosing spondylitis. One entry per CDR3 protein, called by TCRdb with MiXCR from the 5' RACE reads. The sample has roughly 280,000 distinct CDR3 sequences; 20% are singletons. Sequenced sample: blood, either unsorted or a sorted T cell fraction (not recorded which). The origin of the receptors is a male donor with ankylosing spondylitis or in good health (not recorded which). Both conserved end residues are part of each CDR3. Fields, in order: J gene, V gene, clone size, D gene, CDR3 protein, CDR3 DNA. D genes are given only for firm matches. The size of a clone is reported for some rows only, either as once, few or many, or as a class for expanded clones.

TRBJ2-5,TRBV20-1,few,.,CSASKGGETQYF,TGCAGTGCTAGTAAGGGCGGAGAGACCCAGTACTTC
TRBJ2-1,TRBV5-1,.,TRBD2,CASSRGTSGIINEQFF,TGCGCCAGCAGCCGCGGGACTAGCGGGATCATTAATGAGCAGTTCTTC
TRBJ2-1,TRBV5-1,few,.,CASSFGGPQKGNEQFF,TGCGCCAGCAGCTTCGGGGGTCCGCAAAAGGGCAATGAGCAGTTCTTC
TRBJ2-1,TRBV12-3/TRBV12-4,few,TRBD2,CASSLSGGGNEQFF,TGTGCCAGCAGTTTATCTGGCGGGGGGAATGAGCAGTTCTTC
TRBJ2-1,TRBV24-1,few,.,CATSDHGQGPYNEQFF,TGTGCCACCAGTGACCACGGACAAGGACCCTACAATGAGCAGTTCTTC
TRBJ2-1,TRBV18,.,TRBD2,CASSPGAGGNNEQFF,TGTGCCAGCTCACCCGGGGCGGGAGGAAACAATGAGCAGTTCTTC
TRBJ2-3,TRBV12-3/TRBV12-4,few,TRBD2,CASSSQLAGTDTQYF,TGTGCCAGCAGTTCCCAACTAGCGGGCACAGATACGCAGTATTTT
TRBJ2-3,TRBV29-1,.,TRBD2,CSVDLLAGHSDTQYF,TGCAGCGTTGATTTACTAGCGGGGCACTCAGATACGCAGTATTTT
TRBJ1-1,TRBV7-9,once,.,CASSYWDIMNTEAFF,TGTGCCAGCAGCTACTGGGATATAATGAACACTGAAGCTTTCTTT
TRBJ2-2,TRBV18,.,.,CASSPKNTGELFF,TGTGCCAGCTCACCAAAGAACACCGGGGAGCTGTTTTTT
TRBJ1-5,TRBV12-3/TRBV12-4,.,TRBD1,CASSSVTGPKPQHF,TGTGCCAGCAGTTCCGTGACAGGGCCGAAGCCCCAGCATTTT
TRBJ2-1,TRBV7-2,.,.,CASSLGRDRSNEQFF,TGTGCCAGCAGCTTAGGCAGGGATCGGAGCAATGAGCAGTTCTTC
TRBJ2-5,TRBV5-1,.,TRBD2,CASSLSSGGAKTQYF,TGCGCCAGCAGCTTGTCTAGCGGGGGGGCGAAGACCCAGTACTTC
TRBJ1-2,TRBV7-9,.,.,CASSLVGRGTNYGYTF,.
TRBJ1-1,TRBV7-6,.,.,CASSLVGGRDEAFF,TGTGCCAGCAGCTTAGTCGGTGGCAGGGATGAAGCTTTCTTT
TRBJ1-4,TRBV12-3/TRBV12-4,.,TRBD1,CASRGGQGPYEKLFF,TGTGCCAGCAGGGGGGGACAGGGCCCCTATGAAAAACTGTTTTTT
TRBJ1-4,TRBV10-3,.,.,CASKEGQNEKLFF,TGTGCCTCCAAAGAAGGTCAAAATGAAAAACTGTTTTTT
TRBJ1-4,TRBV12-3/TRBV12-4,many,TRBD1,CASQGADEKLFF,TGTGCCAGCCAGGGGGCGGATGAAAAACTGTTTTTT
TRBJ2-1,TRBV29-1,few,TRBD1,CSVERTGHYNEQFF,TGCAGCGTCGAAAGGACAGGCCACTACAATGAGCAGTTCTTC
TRBJ2-3,TRBV5-1,many,.,CASSLVAEQDTQYF,TGCGCCAGCAGCTTGGTGGCAGAGCAAGATACGCAGTATTTT
TRBJ2-5,TRBV7-2,few,.,CASSFPRETQYF,TGTGCCAGCAGCTTCCCCCGGGAGACCCAGTACTTC
TRBJ1-4,TRBV6-5,many,TRBD1,CASSSGQRTKKLFF,TGTGCCAGCAGTTCGGGACAGAGAACTAAAAAACTGTTTTTT
TRBJ2-4,TRBV5-8,.,.,CASSRGGVAKNIQYF,TGTGCCAGCAGCCGAGGGGGAGTAGCCAAAAACATTCAGTACTTC
TRBJ2-3,TRBV28,few,.,CASSPLSLSSTDTQYF,TGTGCCAGCAGTCCCTTATCTCTTTCGAGCACAGATACGCAGTATTTT
TRBJ1-5,TRBV14,few,.,CASSQELQLGNQPQHF,TGTGCCAGCAGCCAAGAATTACAGTTGGGCAATCAGCCCCAGCATTTT
TRBJ1-1,TRBV25-1,.,.,CASSDGGKDTEAFF,TGTGCCAGCAGTGATGGGGGAAAGGACACTGAAGCTTTCTTT
TRBJ2-2,TRBV7-3,.,TRBD2,CASSPGLAGATGELFF,TGTGCCAGCAGTCCCGGACTAGCGGGAGCCACCGGGGAGCTGTTTTTT
TRBJ1-5,TRBV5-5,.,.,CASSLTTGSGQPQHF,TGTGCCAGCAGCTTGACTACAGGGTCAGGACAGCCCCAGCATTTT
TRBJ2-1,TRBV6-5,many,TRBD2,CASSYKGLAGHNEQFF,TGTGCCAGCAGTTACAAGGGACTAGCGGGACACAATGAGCAGTTCTTC
TRBJ2-4,TRBV10-3,.,.,CAISEGLYRAKNIQYF,TGTGCCATCAGTGAGGGTCTATACCGAGCCAAAAACATTCAGTACTTC
TRBJ2-3,TRBV29-1,many,TRBD2,CSVGTSPFTDTQYF,TGCAGCGTTGGGACTAGCCCTTTCACAGATACGCAGTATTTT
TRBJ1-1,TRBV12-3/TRBV12-4,many,TRBD1,CASSTPDRTEAFF,TGTGCCAGCAGTACCCCGGACAGGACTGAAGCTTTCTTT
TRBJ1-1,TRBV12-3/TRBV12-4,.,TRBD1,CASRERGQAFF,TGTGCCAGCAGGGAAAGGGGACAGGCGTTTTTT
TRBJ2-5,TRBV29-1,.,.,CSVERTGETQYF,TGCAGCGTTGAGCGGACGGGGGAGACCCAGTACTTC
TRBJ2-1,TRBV10-3,medium-sized,TRBD2,CAISEPTSGRRVTYNEQFF,TGTGCCATCAGTGAGCCGACTAGCGGGAGGAGGGTCACCTACAATGAGCAGTTCTTC
TRBJ2-1,TRBV11-1,.,TRBD2,CASSLQLAGYSYNEQFF,TGTGCCAGCAGCCTTCAACTAGCGGGATATTCCTACAATGAGCAGTTCTTC
TRBJ2-2,TRBV2,few,.,CASTPGPRGELFF,TGTGCCAGCACTCCGGGACCGCGCGGGGAGCTGTTTTTT
TRBJ2-2,TRBV5-8,.,TRBD1,CARFRQGALAGELFF,TGTGCCAGATTTAGACAGGGGGCGCTGGCCGGGGAGCTGTTTTTT